The source of this T cell receptor (beta chain) is a study of blood T cell repertoires in COVID-19. Only in-frame clones appear in the TCRdb table, and some are missing; sequencing was by immunoSEQ multiplex PCR. Here the sample spans over 200,000 clones, roughly 84% being singletons. V lost 0 bases and J 3 bases, leaving 6 bases between the germline ends. Germline assignment: CDR1 KGHSH and CDR2 LQKENI. This CDR3 comprises 14 residues. The clonotype was recovered from a middle-aged man with acute or convalescent COVID-19. The rearrangement uses TRBV18 and TRBJ2-1, with D maybe TRBD2 (6 bases). The sample consisted of peripheral blood. This CDR3 reads CASSPPSGYNEQFF. DNA of the CDR3: TGTGCCAGCTCACCACCTAGCGGCTACAATGAGCAGTTCTTC. The full variable domain, rest sourced from reference TRBV18 and TRBJ2-1, is NAGVMQNPRHLVRRRGQEARLRCSPMKGHSHVYWYRQLPEEGLKFMVYLQKENIIDESGMPKERFSAEFPKEGPSILRIQQVVRGDSAAYFCASSPPSGYNEQFFGPGTRLTVL.